This T cell receptor (beta chain) was captured in a study of T cell responses to AZD1222 COVID-19 vaccine. Broader study findings: After two AZD1222 doses, spike-specific TCR breadth and depth rose versus day 0. Repertoires were collected only later (after the peak T cell response had occurred).

TCRdb's table, derived via immunoSEQ multiplex PCR, lists solely in-frame clones and lacks some. The sample lists some 130,000 clones, around 85% occurring once. The trim removed 5 bases at V and 2 bases at J, leaving 2 bases unmatched. Per the germline V gene, CDR1 is SGHTA and CDR2 is FQGNSA. The CDR3 runs 15 residues. A note on this clone: Its antigen is as yet unknown.

The sample here was peripheral blood, taken 28 days after the second dose of the MenACWY control vaccine. This chain uses TRBV7-2 with TRBJ2-3; 12 nucleotides match TRBD2. The source of this sequence is an adult who received the MenACWY meningococcal vaccine as a control. CDR3 DNA sequence: TGTGCCAGCAGCCCTAGCGGGAGGGTCACAGATACGCAGTATTTT. Amino acid sequence: CASSPSGRVTDTQYF.